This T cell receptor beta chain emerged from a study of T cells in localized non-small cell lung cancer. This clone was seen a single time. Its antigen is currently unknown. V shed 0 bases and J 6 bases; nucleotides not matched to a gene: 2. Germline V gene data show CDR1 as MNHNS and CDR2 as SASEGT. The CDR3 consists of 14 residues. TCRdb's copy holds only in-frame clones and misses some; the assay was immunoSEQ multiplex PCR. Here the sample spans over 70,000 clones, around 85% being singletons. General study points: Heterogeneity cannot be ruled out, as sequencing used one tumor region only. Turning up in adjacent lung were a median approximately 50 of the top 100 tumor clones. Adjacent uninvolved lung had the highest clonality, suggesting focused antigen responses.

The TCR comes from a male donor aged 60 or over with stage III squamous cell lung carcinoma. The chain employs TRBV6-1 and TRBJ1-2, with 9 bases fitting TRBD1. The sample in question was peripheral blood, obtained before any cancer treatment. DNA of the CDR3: TGTGCCAGCAGTGAAGCGTGGGACAGGGATGGCTACACCTTC. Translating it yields CASSEAWDRDGYTF.